The 4 T cell receptor beta chains reported below all come from one sample, sequenced in a study of blood T cell repertoires in COVID-19. Profiled with immunoSEQ multiplex PCR; TCRdb holds only in-frame clones, not every one. The sample shows 300,000 to 400,000 clones, around 90% of them seen only once. Material: peripheral blood. These receptor sequences come from a man younger than 45 with COVID-19, enrolled during active disease.

The chain combines TRBV19 with TRBJ1-2; no firm D call. Trimming took off 1 base at V and 1 base at J, with 19 bases between the two ends. The germline gives CDR1 LNHDA, CDR2 SQIVND (reference sequence). CDR3 length: 18 residues. CDR3 sequence reads: CASSIVRGQVLSNYGYTF. The CDR3 coding sequence is TGTGCCAGTAGTATAGTGCGGGGTCAAGTCCTCAGTAACTATGGCTACACCTTC.

V and J are TRBV6-5 and TRBJ2-7; 9 bases line up with TRBD2. The germline CDR1 and CDR2 sequences are MNHEY and SVGAGI. This CDR3 has 15 amino acids. The V gene end was trimmed by 7 bases and the J gene end by 6 bases; junction bases not matched to a gene: 13. This CDR3 is CASNWGGGRASEQYF. In DNA form, the CDR3 reads TGTGCCAGCAACTGGGGAGGCGGGAGGGCCTCCGAGCAGTACTTC.

The chain uses TRBV7-3 and TRBJ1-1; D might be TRBD1 (5 bases). Per germline, CDR1 SGHTA and CDR2 FQGTGA. The CDR3 extends over 16 amino acids. Trimming took off 0 bases at V and 0 bases at J, with 11 bases between the two ends. The CDR3 loop is CASSLTPQDMNTEAFF. The CDR3 DNA follows: TGTGCCAGCAGCTTAACCCCACAGGATATGAACACTGAAGCTTTCTTT.

This chain uses TRBV28 with TRBJ2-5; TRBD2 matches at 12 bases. Germline V gives CDR1 MDHEN, CDR2 SYDVKM. The CDR3 contains 19 residues. Trimming removed 6 bases from V and 4 bases from J; junction bases left unmatched: 18. CDR3 in amino acids: CASSPRYFPRTSGVETQYF. The CDR3 coding sequence is TGTGCCAGCAGCCCCCGTTATTTCCCACGGACTAGCGGGGTAGAGACCCAGTACTTC.